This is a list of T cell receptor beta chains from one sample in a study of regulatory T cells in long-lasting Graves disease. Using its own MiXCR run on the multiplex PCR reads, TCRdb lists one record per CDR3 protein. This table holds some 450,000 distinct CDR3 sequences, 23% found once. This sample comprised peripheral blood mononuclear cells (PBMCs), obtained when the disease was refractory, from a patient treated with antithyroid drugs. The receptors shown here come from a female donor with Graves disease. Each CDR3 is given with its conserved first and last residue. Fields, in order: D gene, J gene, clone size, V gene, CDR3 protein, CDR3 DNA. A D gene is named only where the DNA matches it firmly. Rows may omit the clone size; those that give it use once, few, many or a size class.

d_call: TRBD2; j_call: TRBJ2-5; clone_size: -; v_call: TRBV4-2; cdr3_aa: CASSQEEVAGSYGETQYF; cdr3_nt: TGTGCCAGCAGCCAAGAGGAAGTAGCGGGATCCTATGGAGAGACCCAGTACTTC
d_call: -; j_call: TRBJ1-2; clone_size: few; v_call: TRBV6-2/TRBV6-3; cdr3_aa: CASSEGGPNYGYTF; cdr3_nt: TGTGCCAGCAGTGAAGGGGGTCCTAACTATGGCTACACCTTC
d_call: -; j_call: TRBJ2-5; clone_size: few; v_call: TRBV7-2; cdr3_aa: CANSLAVGLETQYF; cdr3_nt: TGTGCCAACAGCTTAGCGGTGGGGTTGGAGACCCAGTACTTC
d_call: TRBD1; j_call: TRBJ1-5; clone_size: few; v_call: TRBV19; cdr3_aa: CASSTSRGNSNQPQHF; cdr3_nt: TGTGCCAGTAGTACTTCCAGGGGGAATAGCAATCAGCCCCAGCATTTT
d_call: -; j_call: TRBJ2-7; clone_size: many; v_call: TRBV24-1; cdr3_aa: CATSDRRISYEQYF; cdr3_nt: TGTGCCACCAGTGACCGACGGATTTCCTACGAGCAGTACTTC
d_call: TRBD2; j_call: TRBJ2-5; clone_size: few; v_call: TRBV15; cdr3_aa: CATSPGLAGQETQYF; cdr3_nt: TGTGCCACCAGCCCGGGACTAGCGGGACAAGAGACCCAGTACTTC
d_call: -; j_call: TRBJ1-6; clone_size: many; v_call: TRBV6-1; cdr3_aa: CASSQERGLDNSPLHF; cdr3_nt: TGTGCCAGCAGTCAAGAGCGGGGGTTGGATAATTCACCCCTCCACTTT
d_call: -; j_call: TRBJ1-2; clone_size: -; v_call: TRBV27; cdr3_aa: CASSLFSQGIGYTF; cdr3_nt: TGTGCCAGCAGTTTATTCTCCCAGGGTATTGGCTACACCTTC
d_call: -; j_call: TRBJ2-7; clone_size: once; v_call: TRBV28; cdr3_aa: CASTLGGGGNPYGQYF; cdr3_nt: TGTGCCAGCACCCTAGGGGGGGGAGGAAACCCCTACGGGCAGTACTTC
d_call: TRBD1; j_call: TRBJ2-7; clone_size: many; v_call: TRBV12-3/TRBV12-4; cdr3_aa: CASSPGQGVYYEQYF; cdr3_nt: TGTGCCAGCAGCCCGGGACAGGGGGTTTACTACGAGCAGTACTTC
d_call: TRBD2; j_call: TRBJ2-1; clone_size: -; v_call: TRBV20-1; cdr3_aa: CSARDPERTSGIYNEQFF; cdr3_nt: TGCAGTGCTAGAGATCCCGAACGGACTAGCGGGATTTACAATGAGCAGTTCTTC
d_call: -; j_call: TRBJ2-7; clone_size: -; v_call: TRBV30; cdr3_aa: CAWSVRGSYEQYF; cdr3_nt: TGTGCCTGGAGTGTACGGGGGAGCTACGAGCAGTACTTC
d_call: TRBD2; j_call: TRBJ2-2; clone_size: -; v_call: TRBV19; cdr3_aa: CASSRTGGRATGELFF; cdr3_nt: TGTGCCAGTAGCAGAACCGGTGGGAGGGCGACCGGGGAGCTGTTTTTT
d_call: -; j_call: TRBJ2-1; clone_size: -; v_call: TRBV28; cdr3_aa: CASSLWAGTGHNEQFF; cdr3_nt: TGTGCCAGCAGTTTATGGGCCGGGACCGGGCACAATGAGCAGTTCTTC
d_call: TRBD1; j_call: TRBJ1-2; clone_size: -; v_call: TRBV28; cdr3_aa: CASSPGQGGYAGYTF; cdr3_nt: TGTGCCAGCAGTCCCGGACAGGGGGGGTACGCCGGCTACACCTTC
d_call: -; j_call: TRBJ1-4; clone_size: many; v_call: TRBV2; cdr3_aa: CASSGTRHQGEKLFF; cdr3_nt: TGTGCCAGCAGCGGGACACGCCATCAAGGGGAAAAACTGTTTTTT
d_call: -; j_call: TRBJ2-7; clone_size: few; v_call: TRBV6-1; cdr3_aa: CAAEFGEQYF; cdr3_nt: TGTGCCGCGGAATTCGGGGAGCAGTACTTC
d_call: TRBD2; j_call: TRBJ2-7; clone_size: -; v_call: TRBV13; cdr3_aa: CASRSAGGFYEQYF; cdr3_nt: TGTGCCAGCCGTTCAGCGGGAGGATTCTACGAGCAGTACTTC
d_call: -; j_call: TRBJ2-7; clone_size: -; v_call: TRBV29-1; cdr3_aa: CSVGAKAGIEQYF; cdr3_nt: TGCAGCGTTGGGGCCAAGGCAGGGATCGAGCAGTACTTC
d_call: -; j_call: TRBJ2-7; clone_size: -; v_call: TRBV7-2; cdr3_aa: CASSPDAGSGVMGYEQYF; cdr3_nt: TGTGCCAGCAGCCCGGATGCGGGTAGCGGAGTTATGGGCTACGAGCAGTACTTC
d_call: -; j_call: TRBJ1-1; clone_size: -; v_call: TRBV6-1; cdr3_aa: CASVRGGGTEAFF; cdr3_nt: TGTGCCAGCGTTAGGGGAGGAGGCACTGAAGCTTTCTTT
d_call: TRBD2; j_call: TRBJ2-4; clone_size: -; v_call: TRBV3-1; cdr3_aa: CASSQDLAGGITANIQYF; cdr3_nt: TGTGCCAGCAGCCAAGATCTAGCGGGAGGGATTACGGCAAACATTCAGTACTTC
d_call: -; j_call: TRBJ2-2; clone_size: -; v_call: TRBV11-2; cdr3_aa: CASSAPRNQGQELFF; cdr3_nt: TGTGCCAGCAGCGCGCCGCGAAATCAGGGCCAGGAGCTGTTTTTT
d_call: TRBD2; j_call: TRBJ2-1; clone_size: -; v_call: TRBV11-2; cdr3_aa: CASSLEYGTRFNEQFF; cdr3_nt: TGTGCCAGCAGCTTAGAATACGGGACTAGATTCAATGAGCAGTTCTTC
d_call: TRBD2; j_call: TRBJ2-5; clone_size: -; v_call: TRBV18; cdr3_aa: CASSPYSGSETQYF; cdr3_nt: TGTGCCAGCTCACCATACAGCGGGAGTGAGACCCAGTACTTC
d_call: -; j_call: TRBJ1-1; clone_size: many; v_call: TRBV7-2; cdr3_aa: CASSLGAGWAFF; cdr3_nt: TGTGCCAGCAGCCTAGGGGCAGGGTGGGCTTTCTTT
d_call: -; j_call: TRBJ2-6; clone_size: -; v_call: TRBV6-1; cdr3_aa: CASSRAALRSGANVLTF; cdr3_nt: TGTGCCAGCTCTCGTGCAGCCCTCCGCTCTGGGGCCAACGTCCTGACTTTC
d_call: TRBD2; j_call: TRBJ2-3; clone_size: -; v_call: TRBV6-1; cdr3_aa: CASFGGRALGTQYF; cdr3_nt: TGTGCCAGCTTTGGCGGGAGGGCTCTTGGTACGCAGTATTTT
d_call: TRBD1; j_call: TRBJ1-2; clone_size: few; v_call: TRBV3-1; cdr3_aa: CASSTGGNNYGYTF; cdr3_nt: TGTGCCAGCAGTACAGGGGGGAACAACTATGGCTACACCTTC
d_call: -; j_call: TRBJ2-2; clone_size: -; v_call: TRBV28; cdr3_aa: CASSLLYGELIF; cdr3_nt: TGTGCCAGCAGTTTATTATATGGGGAGCTGATTTTT
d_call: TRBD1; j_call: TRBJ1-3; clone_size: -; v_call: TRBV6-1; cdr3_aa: CASSLRPGTADSGNTIYF; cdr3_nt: TGTGCCAGCAGCCTCCGTCCCGGGACAGCTGACTCTGGAAACACCATATATTTT
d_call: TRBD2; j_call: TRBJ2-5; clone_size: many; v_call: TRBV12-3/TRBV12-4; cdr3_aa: CASSFYSGRAEETQYF; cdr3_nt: TGTGCCAGCAGTTTCTATAGCGGGAGGGCCGAGGAGACCCAGTACTTC
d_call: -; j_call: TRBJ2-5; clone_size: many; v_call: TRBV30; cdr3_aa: CAWSGGVEFLGPKETQYF; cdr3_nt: TGTGCCTGGAGTGGAGGGGTTGAGTTCTTGGGTCCTAAAGAGACCCAGTACTTC
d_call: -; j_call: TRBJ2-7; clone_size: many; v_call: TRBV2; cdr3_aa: CASSPQVAPGEQYF; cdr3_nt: TGTGCCAGCAGCCCACAGGTTGCCCCGGGGGAGCAGTACTTC
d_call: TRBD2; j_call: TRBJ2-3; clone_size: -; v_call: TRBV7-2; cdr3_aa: CASRTSGTGNTDTQYF; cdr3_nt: TGTGCCAGCAGAACTAGCGGGACGGGGAACACAGATACGCAGTATTTT
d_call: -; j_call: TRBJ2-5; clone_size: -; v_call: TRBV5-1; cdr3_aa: CASSLASGRETQYF; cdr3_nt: TGCGCCAGCAGCTTGGCCTCGGGGCGGGAGACCCAGTACTTC
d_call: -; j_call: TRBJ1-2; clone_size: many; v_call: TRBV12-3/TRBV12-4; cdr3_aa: CASRSAGGYTF; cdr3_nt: TGTGCCAGCAGATCGGCCGGTGGCTACACCTTC